Sequencing of this T cell receptor (beta chain) was carried out in a study of tumor-infiltrating lymphocytes in primary liver carcinoma. As for the study in general: The patients included men and women who were aged 30 to 69 years. The study, taken as a whole, reports: Pairs of tumor regions overlapped more than tumor-adjacent and tumor-blood pairs did. Tumors significantly exceeded blood in top-250-clone fraction (p = 0.039).

They got blood RNA out of unsorted whole blood and also pulled out germline DNA. The researchers produced TCR beta cDNA from roughly 550 ng total RNA with a constant-region primer. Libraries for TCR beta were built through three nested multiplex PCR rounds, which together made up a slightly modified ARM-PCR procedure. The first two PCR rounds used TRBV1-TRBV30 forward primers with a C-beta reverse primer, roughly 11 cycles each. TCRdb reprocessed the multiplex PCR reads with MiXCR, giving one entry per CDR3 protein. Of 310,000 or so distinct CDR3 sequences listed, approximately 54% were seen once; the top ten hold about a sixth. As concerns this clonotype: Its antigen is not known. Possible read error: a much larger clone is one base away.

The V gene's germline CDR1 is SQVTM and CDR2 ANQGSEA. This CDR3 contains 12 residues. The J gene is TRBJ2-7, the V gene TRBV29-1; 7 bases align to TRBD2. The sequence was obtained from a woman under 40 with primary liver carcinoma and hepatitis B virus infection. Sequencing was carried out using peripheral blood. DNA of the CDR3: TGCTGCGTCTATACCGGGGGGAACGAGCAGTACTTC. It yields the protein CCVYTGGNEQYF.